This entry is about one TCR beta chain. The CDR3 totals 13 residues. With 1 base removed from V and 5 bases from J, the gap between germline ends came to 6 bases. Germline CDR1 reads DFQATT; CDR2 reads SNEGSKA (reference sequence). Full-length variable regions came from constant-region reverse primers plus semi-nested Nested Universal Primer A PCR. TCRdb re-called the 5' RACE reads through MiXCR, storing one row per CDR3 protein. The data contain approximately 7,900 distinct CDR3 sequences, 65% to 70% of them singletons. The sample was tumor-infiltrating naive CD4+ T cells sorted from the breast tumor. The subset here: naive CD4+ T cells, CD4+CD45RA+CD25-. This sequence was found in a female donor with breast cancer. This chain links TRBV20-1 with TRBJ1-6, with D uncertain. The CDR3 bases are TGCAGTGCTAGAGCCGAGAATAATTCACCCCTCCACTTT. It encodes CSARAENNSPLHF.